These 10 T cell receptor beta chains originate from one sample sequenced in a study of T cell responses to AZD1222 COVID-19 vaccine. Assay used: immunoSEQ multiplex PCR; TCRdb lists only in-frame clones, some missing. The data hold 150,000 to 160,000 clones, with 85% to 95% observed a single time. The sequencing here drew on peripheral blood, taken 28 days after the second AZD1222 dose. Receptors were obtained from an adult who received the AZD1222 COVID-19 vaccine.

V and J are TRBV18 and TRBJ1-1, with D unclear. The V gene's germline CDR1 is KGHSH and CDR2 LQKENI. The CDR3 has 14 residues. Trimming removed 8 bases at V and 2 bases at J, with 15 bases between. The CDR3 loop is CASTDSDRNTEAFF. In DNA, the CDR3 is TGTGCCAGCACTGATAGCGACCGAAACACTGAAGCTTTCTTT.

This chain uses TRBV19 with TRBJ1-2, with TRBD1 identical over 10 bases. This CDR3 spans 17 amino acids. After removal of 4 bases from V and 2 bases from J, the junction contained 10 bases not matched to a gene. Germline assignment: CDR1 LNHDA and CDR2 SQIVND (reference sequence). Written as DNA, the CDR3 is TGTGCCAGTAGTACCCCTCGGGGACAGGGGATGAACTATGGCTACACCTTC. Amino acid sequence: CASSTPRGQGMNYGYTF.

This clone turned up a few times. V and J are TRBV20-1 and TRBJ2-5; 10 bases are a match to TRBD2. Germline V gives CDR1 DFQATT, CDR2 SNEGSKA (reference sequence). This CDR3 region has 17 residues. The V and J ends lost 3 bases and 5 bases, in that order; junction bases with no gene match: 15. This CDR3 reads CSASAPPLAGGWETQYF. The CDR3 DNA reads TGCAGTGCTAGTGCCCCACCTTTAGCGGGGGGCTGGGAGACCCAGTACTTC.

This chain joins TRBV7-9 and TRBJ2-3, with a weak D call TRBD1 (6 bases). Trimming pared 11 bases from V and 2 bases from J, leaving 11 bases between. The germline CDR1 and CDR2 sequences are SEHNR and FQNEAQ (reference sequence). This CDR3 has 12 residues. CDR3 sequence: CAGGTYTDTQYF. In DNA, the CDR3 is TGTGCCGGGGGCACGTACACAGATACGCAGTATTTT.

V is TRBV3-1 (or the pseudogene TRBV3-2) and J is TRBJ1-4; 8 nucleotides match TRBD1. V lost 3 bases, J lost 8 bases, and 5 bases stayed unmatched. Germline assignment: CDR1 LGHDT and CDR2 YNNKEL (reference sequence). The CDR3 runs to 14 residues. The CDR3 protein is CASSQDRDGEKLFF. The CDR3 DNA reads TGTGCCAGCAGCCAGGACAGGGATGGGGAAAAACTGTTTTTT.

The chain employs TRBV6-5 and TRBJ1-2; TRBD1 is a possible D gene (5 bases). V was shortened by 7 bases and J by 5 bases, with 17 bases between the two germline ends. Germline-derived CDR1 and CDR2 are MNHEY and SVGAGI. CDR3 length: 14 amino acids. CDR3 sequence: CASTVGGVTYGYTF. Here the CDR3 DNA reads TGTGCCAGCACCGTGGGGGGGGTTACGTATGGCTACACCTTC.

The rearrangement uses TRBV4-1 and TRBJ1-2; D remains ambiguous. The ends were cut back, 1 base at V and 0 bases at J, with 9 bases in the middle. Germline CDR1 reads MGHRA; CDR2 reads YSYEKL. The CDR3 contains 15 residues. The chain's CDR3 is CASSQGLRSNYGYTF. The CDR3 DNA follows: TGCGCCAGCAGCCAAGGTTTGAGGTCTAACTATGGCTACACCTTC.

V is TRBV9 and J is TRBJ2-3; TRBD2 agrees at 9 bases. This CDR3 region has 16 residues. Germline CDR1 reads SGDLS; CDR2 reads YYNGEE. Unmatched junction bases numbered 11, after V lost 6 bases and J lost 3 bases. CDR3 region: CASNAGGLAGTDTQYF. As DNA, the CDR3 is TGTGCCAGCAACGCCGGTGGGCTAGCGGGAACAGATACGCAGTATTTT. Using reference TRBV9 and TRBJ2-3 for the parts outside the CDR3, the full variable domain is DSGVTQTPKHLITATGQRVTLRCSPRSGDLSVYWYQQSLDQGLQFLIQYYNGEERAKGNILERFSAQQFPDLHSELNLSSLELGDSALYFCASNAGGLAGTDTQYFGPGTRLTVL.

The chain employs TRBV10-3 and TRBJ2-7, with D perhaps matching TRBD1 (6 bases). The CDR3 sequence is 14 residues long. The V gene lost 2 bases and the J gene lost 5 bases, with 13 bases spanning the gap. Germline assignment: CDR1 ENHRY and CDR2 SYGVKD. The DNA of the CDR3 is TGTGCCATCAGTGAGGACGTCAGGGGTAACGAGCAGTACTTC. This sequence encodes CAISEDVRGNEQYF.

The chain employs TRBV27 and TRBJ2-3; D gene uncertain. The CDR3 has 13 residues. Germline-derived CDR1 and CDR2 are MNHEY and SMNVEV (reference sequence). Deletions cut 0 bases from V and 6 bases from J, with 7 bases between. The CDR3 protein is CASSLSRGDTQYF. The CDR3, as DNA: TGTGCCAGCAGTTTATCTAGAGGTGATACGCAGTATTTT.